One sample yielded the 28 T cell receptor beta chains listed below, sequenced in a study of T-cell reconstitution after alpha-beta-depleted transplantation in children. During its preparation, the TCRbeta library received unique molecular identifiers. Via MiXCR, TCRdb re-called the PCR reads, giving one row per CDR3 protein. The sample has about 640,000 distinct CDR3 sequences, 15% to 20% seen once. Sequencing used PBMCs from the stem cell graft donor, obtained from the stem cell graft. These receptors were collected from a human donor who donated a stem cell graft to a child with acute myeloid leukemia.

The rearrangement links TRBV7-9 to TRBJ2-3; 7 nucleotides align to TRBD1. CDR1 is SEHNR, CDR2 FQNEAQ, per germline (reference sequence). The CDR3 extends over 16 amino acids. J was trimmed by 3 bases and V by 5 bases; bases with no gene match: 11. The CDR3 spells CASSLQETGMTDTQYF. CDR3 sequence (DNA): TGTGCCAGCAGCCTGCAGGAGACAGGGATGACAGATACGCAGTATTTT.

In this sample, this clonotype turned up many times. The chain is built from TRBV29-1 and TRBJ1-1, with TRBD1 matching 7 bases. The CDR3 is 13 residues long. Germline V gene lookup returns CDR1 SQVTM and CDR2 ANQGSEA. Germline trimming cut 5 bases from V and 5 bases from J; bases unmatched to any gene: 8. DNA for the CDR3: TGCAGCGTTAGGACAGGTTCGGCTACTGAAGCTTTCTTT. Protein sequence: CSVRTGSATEAFF. Based on the CDR3 plus reference TRBV29-1 and TRBJ1-1, the full variable domain is SAVISQKPSRDICQRGTSLTIQCQVDSQVTMMFWYRQQPGQSLTLIATANQGSEATYESGFVIDKFPISRPNLTFSTLTVSNMSPEDSSIYLCSVRTGSATEAFFGQGTRLTVV.

This clonotype showed up just a few times. The chain joins TRBV7-2 to TRBJ2-2; no firm D call. CDR3 length: 15 residues. Germline-derived CDR1 and CDR2 are SGHTA and FQGNSA. Trimming cost V 1 base and J 2 bases, with 8 bases left between them. CDR3 amino acids: CASSLGRDNTGELFF. The CDR3 bases are TGTGCCAGCAGCTTAGGAAGAGACAACACCGGGGAGCTGTTTTTT.

The chain links TRBV20-1 to TRBJ2-1, with 11 bases aligning to TRBD2. Germline V lookup: CDR1 DFQATT, CDR2 SNEGSKA (reference sequence). CDR3 length: 14 amino acids. V shed 6 bases and J 7 bases; nucleotides not matched to a gene: 8. The CDR3 sequence: CSAHLSGGANEQFF. As DNA, the CDR3 is TGCAGTGCCCATCTTAGCGGGGGGGCGAATGAGCAGTTCTTC.

This clonotype was counted a few times. The V and J genes are TRBV5-6 and TRBJ2-7, with TRBD1 matching over 7 bases. V dropped 0 bases and J dropped 3; count of bases not matched to a gene: 3. Germline V lookup: CDR1 SGHDT, CDR2 YYEEEE. The CDR3 is made up of 14 amino acids. The CDR3 DNA sequence: TGTGCCAGCAGCTTGGGCAGGGGGAACTACGAGCAGTACGTC. Translating it yields CASSLGRGNYEQYV.

The chain links TRBV7-2 to TRBJ1-2; D is uncertain. Germline V CDR1 and CDR2: SGHTA, FQGNSA. There are 12 residues in the CDR3. The V gene lost 2 bases and the J gene lost 3 bases, with 4 bases spanning the gap. The CDR3 sequence: CASSLLHYGYTF. The CDR3 DNA reads as TGTGCCAGCAGCTTATTACACTATGGCTACACCTTC.

This clonotype was detected a few times. The chain employs TRBV30 and TRBJ2-7; D is undetermined. CDR1 is GTSNPN, CDR2 SVGIG, per germline (reference sequence). This CDR3 has 12 amino acids. Trimming took 0 bases from V and 7 from J, leaving 10 bases between them. The DNA for the CDR3 is TGTGCCTGGAGTGTACAAGGGCGAGAGCAGTACTTC. Translation gives CAWSVQGREQYF.

Only a few counts were recorded for this clonotype. This sequence joins TRBV7-6 and TRBJ2-5; 8 bases map to TRBD1. The CDR3 extends over 17 amino acids. Germline loops: CDR1 SGHVS, CDR2 FNYEAQ. With V trimmed by 5 bases and J by 2 bases, 13 bases remained unmatched. The CDR3 reads CASSPGRRRGRQETQYF. CDR3 nucleotide sequence: TGTGCCAGCAGCCCCGGACGGCGCAGGGGGCGTCAAGAGACCCAGTACTTC.

This clonotype occurred a few times. The rearrangement links TRBV7-9 to TRBJ1-1; no reliable D call. Trimming removed 5 bases at V and 4 bases at J, with 5 bases between. The CDR3 covers 11 residues. The germline gives CDR1 SEHNR, CDR2 FQNEAQ (reference sequence). The CDR3 nucleotides read TGTGCCAGCAGCCAAACCACTGAAGCTTTCTTT. Its protein product is CASSQTTEAFF.

V usage is TRBV7-9 and J usage is TRBJ1-3; no definite D call. The CDR3 length is 12 residues. Germline values: CDR1 SEHNR, CDR2 FQNEAQ (reference sequence). V lost 5 bases and J lost 8, with 10 bases in between. The CDR3 sequence is CASSPVRDTIYF. CDR3 bases: TGTGCCAGCAGCCCAGTCCGGGACACCATATATTTT.

The sample holds many counts of this clonotype. This chain joins TRBV10-3 and TRBJ2-7; TRBD1 is a possible D gene (5 bases). Germline lookup yields CDR1 ENHRY and CDR2 SYGVKD. CDR3 size: 15 residues. V shed 0 bases and J shed 6 bases, with 15 bases lying between them. CDR3 DNA sequence: TGTGCCATCAGTGAGTCGACAGCCTCGGTTCTCGAGCAGTACGTC. Its protein product is CAISESTASVLEQYV.

This clonotype has a handful of counts. The chain combines TRBV20-1 with TRBJ2-2; TRBD1 aligns across 7 bases. This CDR3 is 17 amino acids long. Germline V lookup: CDR1 DFQATT, CDR2 SNEGSKA (reference sequence). The junction had 7 bases not matched to a gene; V was cut back by 0 bases and J by 0 bases. As DNA, the CDR3 is TGCAGTGCTAGAGATAGGAACAGGGGCTCGAACACCGGGGAGCTGTTTTTT. Protein: CSARDRNRGSNTGELFF.

The V call is TRBV7-2, the J call TRBJ1-3, with TRBD1 matching 8 bases. This CDR3 region has 15 residues. The V segment lost 5 bases and the J segment 4 bases; nucleotides outside the gene matches: 7. From germline, CDR1 is SGHTA and CDR2 FQGNSA. Here the CDR3 reads CASSLQGARGNTIYF. Written as DNA, the CDR3 is TGTGCCAGCAGCCTCCAGGGGGCGCGAGGAAACACCATATATTTT.

The rearrangement joins TRBV11-3 to TRBJ2-1, with D perhaps assigned TRBD1 or TRBD2 (7 bases each). The CDR3 runs 18 residues. Per the germline V gene, CDR1 is SGHNT and CDR2 is YENEEA. Trimming pared 1 base from V and 1 base from J, leaving 17 bases between. CDR3 sequence reads: CASSLGGRGGRSYNEQFF. The CDR3 bases are TGTGCCAGCAGCTTAGGGGGCAGGGGGGGGAGGTCCTACAATGAGCAGTTCTTC.

The gene calls are TRBV27 and TRBJ2-7, with 7 nucleotides matching TRBD1. This CDR3 has 16 amino acids. Germline V CDR1 and CDR2: MNHEY, SMNVEV (reference sequence). With V trimmed by 3 bases and J by 0 bases, 8 bases remained unmatched. CDR3 loop: CASSFVGPGGSYEQYF. The CDR3 DNA reads TGTGCCAGCAGTTTTGTGGGTCCAGGGGGCTCCTACGAGCAGTACTTC.

This clonotype was seen ten or more times. The chain's CDR3 is CSATGDTYEQYV. DNA for the CDR3: TGCAGTGCTACTGGGGATACCTACGAGCAGTACGTC. The rearrangement joins TRBV20-1 to TRBJ2-7, with D uncertain. The V gene lost 4 bases and the J gene lost 2 bases, with 9 bases spanning the gap. This CDR3 region has 12 residues. The V gene's germline CDR1 is DFQATT and CDR2 SNEGSKA (reference sequence).

This clonotype was observed many times. The rearrangement uses TRBV15 and TRBJ2-3, with TRBD1 matching 9 bases. The ends lost 4 bases at V and 2 bases at J; junction bases unmatched: 4. This CDR3 has 15 residues. Germline assignment: CDR1 LNHNV and CDR2 YYDKDF (reference sequence). The CDR3 DNA sequence: TGTGCCACCAGCAAGAGGACAGGGGCCACAGATACGCAGTATTTT. This codes for CATSKRTGATDTQYF.

The V gene is TRBV11-2, the J gene TRBJ2-2; the D gene is possibly TRBD2 (6 bases). Germline V lookup: CDR1 SGHAT, CDR2 FQNNGV. This CDR3 contains 16 residues. The V end lost 5 bases, the J end lost 5 bases, and 18 bases lay between the germline ends. The CDR3 region is CASSHQRVTTTGELFF. CDR3 sequence (DNA): TGTGCCAGCAGCCACCAGCGGGTAACGACTACCGGGGAGCTGTTTTTT.

The sample holds many counts of this clonotype. The chain recombines TRBV5-1 with TRBJ2-1; 15 bases line up with TRBD2. Germline V gene lookup returns CDR1 SGHRS and CDR2 YFSETQ. CDR3 length: 14 amino acids. V gave up 7 bases and J gave up 10 bases; unmatched junction bases: 6. CDR3 DNA sequence: TGCGCCAGCCACCCCGGGACTAGCGGGGGGGAGCAGTTCTTC. Encoded protein: CASHPGTSGGEQFF.

The chain joins TRBV21-1 to TRBJ2-5; the table's D gene call, TRBD1, was not cross checked with the DNA. TRBV21-1 is a known pseudogene. This CDR3 contains 12 residues. The CDR3, as DNA: TGTGCCGCGTCCAGGGCCCAAGAGACCCAGTACTTC. Translating gives CAASRAQETQYF.

This sequence joins TRBV4-2 and TRBJ2-3, with 8 bases lining up with TRBD1. The germline gives CDR1 LGHNA, CDR2 YNFKEQ. This CDR3 is built from 16 residues. V trimming: 0 bases; J trimming: 7 bases; junction bases outside the gene matches: 9. Written as DNA, the CDR3 is TGTGCCAGCAGCCAAGAGGTGGACAGGGCGTTGAATACGCAGTATTTT. Translation: CASSQEVDRALNTQYF.

This clonotype occurred many times. J is TRBJ2-5 and V is TRBV27; D is undetermined. Trimming removed 2 bases from V and 1 base from J, with 11 bases in between. The CDR3 spans 15 residues. CDR1 is MNHEY and CDR2 is SMNVEV in the germline V gene (reference sequence). The CDR3 spells CASSLVLDSQETQYF. The CDR3 region has the DNA TGTGCCAGCAGTTTAGTTCTCGACTCCCAAGAGACCCAGTACTTC.

The chain is built from TRBV18 and TRBJ2-7; weak D call: TRBD1 (5 bases). From germline, CDR1 is KGHSH and CDR2 LQKENI. The CDR3 sequence is 15 residues long. V was cut by 2 bases and J by 4 bases, with 15 bases left in between. The CDR3 sequence is CASSPLGQGKYEQYV. CDR3 in DNA: TGTGCCAGCTCACCATTAGGGCAGGGAAAATACGAGCAGTACGTC.

The sample holds a few counts of this clonotype. The rearrangement links TRBV20-1 to TRBJ1-2; D ambiguous. Germline CDR1 reads DFQATT; CDR2 reads SNEGSKA (reference sequence). The CDR3 has 13 residues. V lost 6 bases and J lost 4, with 15 bases in between. Written as DNA, the CDR3 is TGCAGTGCCCACAACGGAGGGCTCTATGGCTACACCTTC. Translation: CSAHNGGLYGYTF.

This clonotype appeared a few times. CDR3 nucleotide sequence: TGCAGCACGAGGGGGCCCCAGGAGCAGTACTTC. This encodes CSTRGPQEQYF. The J gene is TRBJ2-7, the V gene TRBV20-1, with TRBD1 matching over 7 bases. The length of the CDR3 is 11 residues. Germline assignment: CDR1 DFQATT and CDR2 SNEGSKA (reference sequence).

This clonotype showed up many times. This rearrangement joins TRBV6-1 to TRBJ2-7; D is undetermined. Germline V gene data show CDR1 as MNHNS and CDR2 as SASEGT. Trimming took 3 bases from V and 3 from J, leaving 6 bases between them. The CDR3 sequence is 12 residues long. This chain's CDR3 is CASSDMVYEQYV. The CDR3 region has the DNA TGTGCCAGCAGTGACATGGTCTACGAGCAGTACGTC.

The chain carries TRBV13 and TRBJ1-1; TRBD1 matches at 8 bases. The CDR3 loop spans 13 amino acids. The germline gives CDR1 PRHDT, CDR2 FYEKMQ (reference sequence). V trimming: 4 bases; J trimming: 6 bases; junction bases outside the gene matches: 4. The CDR3: CASSSGQGPEAFF. The CDR3 DNA sequence: TGTGCCAGCAGCTCAGGACAGGGTCCTGAAGCTTTCTTT.

This clonotype was picked up a small number of times. This rearrangement joins TRBV6-1 to TRBJ1-2; 8 positions agree with TRBD1. The V gene end was trimmed by 6 bases and the J gene end by 9 bases; junction bases not matched to a gene: 6. The CDR3 totals 12 residues. Germline V CDR1 and CDR2: MNHNS, SASEGT. CDR3 bases: TGTGCCAGCAGGACCTGGGACAGGAGCTACACCTTC. Amino acids: CASRTWDRSYTF.